One sample yielded the 19 T cell receptor beta chains listed below, sequenced in a study of control samples from healthy donors and cancer patients. The table came from immunoSEQ multiplex PCR; TCRdb's copy has only in-frame clones and leaves some out. The data show 90,000 to 100,000 clones, around 80% seen once. The material sequenced was blood. The receptors derive from a woman in her twenties or thirties in good health.

The V call is TRBV19, the J call TRBJ2-7, with 7 bases fitting TRBD1. Germline V gives CDR1 LNHDA, CDR2 SQIVND (reference sequence). J was trimmed by 3 bases and V by 5 bases; bases with no gene match: 7. The CDR3 consists of 14 residues. This CDR3 is CASSVRQGVYEQYF. The CDR3, as DNA: TGTGCCAGTAGTGTCAGACAGGGAGTCTACGAGCAGTACTTC.

The V call is TRBV12-3 or TRBV12-4, the J call TRBJ1-1; D is undetermined. The CDR3 runs 13 residues. The V gene lost 3 bases and the J gene lost 5 bases, with 10 bases spanning the gap. The chain's CDR3 is CASSFGSRTEAFF. The CDR3, as DNA: TGTGCCAGCAGTTTCGGTTCGAGGACTGAAGCTTTCTTT.

CDR3: CAWSPEIGGASRSPLHF. Here the CDR3 DNA reads TGTGCCTGGAGCCCGGAGATTGGGGGAGCCTCGAGATCACCCCTCCACTTT. The chain combines TRBV30 with TRBJ1-6; TRBD1 is a possible D gene (5 bases). V lost 3 bases, J lost 10 bases, and 25 bases lay in between. The CDR3 is 17 residues long. Germline V CDR1 and CDR2: GTSNPN, SVGIG (reference sequence).

This clone has more than one count but fewer than ten. This chain uses TRBV9 with TRBJ1-2; 10 bases fit TRBD1. CDR1 and CDR2 (germline): SGDLS, YYNGEE. This CDR3 spans 16 amino acids. The junction had 13 bases not matched to a gene; V was cut back by 4 bases and J by 7 bases. The CDR3 DNA is TGTGCCAGCAGCTATGGGGTGGGGACAGGGGCAGGTGGCTACACCTTC. Protein sequence: CASSYGVGTGAGGYTF.

The chain joins TRBV4-2 to TRBJ1-1; D is ambiguous. The germline gives CDR1 LGHNA, CDR2 YNFKEQ. V was trimmed by 0 bases and J by 5 bases, leaving 13 bases between them. The CDR3 spans 15 residues. The CDR3, as DNA: TGTGCCAGCAGCCAAGAAAGAAAAGGGAATACTGAAGCTTTCTTT. It codes for CASSQERKGNTEAFF.

The rearrangement joins TRBV7-2 to TRBJ2-3; 9 bases are shared with TRBD1. The CDR3 runs to 15 residues. CDR1 and CDR2 from the germline V gene are SGHTA and FQGNSA. With V trimmed by 3 bases and J by 0 bases, 1 base remained unmatched. CDR3: CASSLTGGSTDTQYF. The CDR3 nucleotides are TGTGCCAGCAGCTTGACAGGGGGTAGCACAGATACGCAGTATTTT.

This chain connects TRBV18 to TRBJ2-7; D remains unclear. V gave up 2 bases and J gave up 2 bases, with 7 bases separating them. CDR1 and CDR2 from the germline V gene are KGHSH and LQKENI. This CDR3 has 13 residues. For the CDR3, the DNA is TGTGCCAGCTCACCAAACAGCCCCTACGAGCAGTACTTC. This sequence encodes CASSPNSPYEQYF.

V is TRBV6-5 and J is TRBJ1-5; D is ambiguous. The V end was cut by 0 bases, the J end by 6 bases, with 6 bases between. The CDR3 sequence is 13 residues long. CDR1 and CDR2 (germline): MNHEY, SVGAGI. The CDR3 nucleotides read TGTGCCAGCAGTTACTCGCGCCGTCAGCCCCAGCATTTT. This codes for CASSYSRRQPQHF.

The CDR3 loop reads CASSLYQGMNTEAFF. In DNA, the CDR3 is TGTGCCAGCAGCTTATACCAGGGGATGAACACTGAAGCTTTCTTT. This rearrangement joins TRBV7-6 to TRBJ1-1; D perhaps matches TRBD1 (6 bases). Between the trimmed V and J ends, which lost 2 bases and 0 bases, there was a span of 10 bases. CDR1 is SGHVS and CDR2 is FNYEAQ in the germline V gene. The CDR3 is 15 amino acids.

This chain links TRBV7-9 with TRBJ1-5, with TRBD1 matching 7 bases. This CDR3 region has 14 residues. The V gene end was trimmed by 1 base and the J gene end by 10 bases; junction bases not matched to a gene: 7. The germline gives CDR1 SEHNR, CDR2 FQNEAQ (reference sequence). This CDR3 reads CASSLGGQLQPQHF. CDR3 nucleotides: TGTGCCAGCAGCTTAGGGGGACAGCTTCAACCCCAGCATTTT.

The chain combines TRBV5-4 with TRBJ2-5; 8 bases are a match to TRBD1. The CDR3 length is 14 residues. Germline V gene data show CDR1 as SGHNT and CDR2 as YYREEE (reference sequence). V shed 1 base, J shed 5 bases, and the junction held 4 bases outside the gene matches. The CDR3 nucleotides are TGTGCCAGCAGCTTGCCGGACAGGGTTGAGACCCAGTACTTC. Protein sequence: CASSLPDRVETQYF.

The chain links TRBV7-2 to TRBJ2-7; TRBD2 aligns across 9 bases. With V trimmed by 5 bases and J by 5 bases, 10 bases remained unmatched. The CDR3 covers 15 residues. The germline gives CDR1 SGHTA, CDR2 FQGNSA. The CDR3 bases are TGTGCCAGCAGCCCTGGGCGGGGGGGTATCCACGAGCAGTACTTC. Amino acid sequence: CASSPGRGGIHEQYF.

The chain has TRBV7-2 and TRBJ2-2; TRBD2 agrees at 8 bases. CDR3 length: 17 residues. V was pared by 5 bases and J by 0 bases, with 8 bases of the junction left unmatched. From germline, CDR1 is SGHTA and CDR2 FQGNSA. CDR3 amino acids: CASSVSTTSANTGELFF. The CDR3 bases are TGTGCCAGCAGCGTTAGTACGACTAGCGCGAACACCGGGGAGCTGTTTTTT.

The V and J genes are TRBV11-3 and TRBJ2-5, with 9 bases fitting TRBD1. The J segment lost 4 bases and the V segment lost 6 bases, leaving 9 bases of the junction unmatched. The CDR3 covers 15 residues. Germline CDR1 is SGHNT and CDR2 is YENEEA. CDR3 protein: CASSQNTGQGETQYF. The CDR3 DNA sequence: TGTGCCAGCAGTCAGAATACGGGACAGGGAGAGACCCAGTACTTC.

The chain has TRBV2 and TRBJ1-4, with 7 bases that match TRBD1. CDR1 and CDR2 from the germline V gene are SNHLY and FYNNEI. The CDR3 spans 15 residues. The V segment lost 6 bases and the J segment 4 bases; nucleotides outside the gene matches: 8. The CDR3 nucleotides are TGTGCCAGCAGATTGGACAGGTCTAATAATGAAAAACTGTTTTTT. Its translation is CASRLDRSNNEKLFF. The entire variable domain, with the rest obtained from reference TRBV2 and TRBJ1-4, is as follows: EPEVTQTPSHQVTQMGQEVILRCVPISNHLYFYWYRQILGQKVEFLVSFYNNEISEKSEIFDDQFSVERPDGSNFTLKIRSTKLEDSAMYFCASRLDRSNNEKLFFGSGTQLSVL.

The V gene is TRBV19, the J gene TRBJ1-5; the D gene is possibly TRBD1 (6 bases). Per the germline V gene, CDR1 is LNHDA and CDR2 is SQIVND (reference sequence). The germline V and J ends were trimmed by 3 bases and 5 bases, with 11 bases remaining between them. The CDR3 spans 14 residues. The CDR3 loop reads CASSMGGQHQPQHF. As DNA, the CDR3 is TGTGCCAGTAGTATGGGGGGCCAGCATCAGCCCCAGCATTTT.

This chain joins TRBV18 and TRBJ2-2; 9 positions agree with TRBD1. This CDR3 contains 17 residues. Germline-derived CDR1 and CDR2 are KGHSH and LQKENI. The junction had 10 bases not matched to a gene; V was cut back by 6 bases and J by 2 bases. The CDR3 DNA sequence: TGTGCCAGCTCTCAAAGTACAGGGGGCTTTAACACCGGGGAGCTGTTTTTT. This codes for CASSQSTGGFNTGELFF.

This chain links TRBV9 with TRBJ2-1; D perhaps matches TRBD2 (5 bases). Germline CDR1 is SGDLS and CDR2 is YYNGEE. This CDR3 region has 15 residues. Trimming shortened V by 0 bases and J by 0 bases, and 7 bases separated the two germline ends. The CDR3 DNA reads as TGTGCCAGCAGCGTAGGAAGCGGCTCCTACAATGAGCAGTTCTTC. Residues: CASSVGSGSYNEQFF. The whole variable domain, filled in from reference TRBV9 and TRBJ2-1, reads DSGVTQTPKHLITATGQRVTLRCSPRSGDLSVYWYQQSLDQGLQFLIQYYNGEERAKGNILERFSAQQFPDLHSELNLSSLELGDSALYFCASSVGSGSYNEQFFGPGTRLTVL.

A few counts support this clone. The gene calls are TRBV27 and TRBJ2-1, with D perhaps matching TRBD1 or TRBD2 (6 bases each). The CDR3 runs 16 residues. Deletions cut 5 bases from V and 5 bases from J, with 19 bases between. Germline CDR1 MNHEY, CDR2 SMNVEV (reference sequence). The CDR3 region is CASSPQGTQGNNEQFF. The CDR3 nucleotides read TGTGCCAGCAGTCCCCAGGGGACTCAAGGAAACAATGAGCAGTTCTTC.